These T cell receptor beta chains were read from a single sample in a study of molecular identifiers for immune sequencing clone quantification. TCRdb analysed the PCR reads with MiXCR anew, one entry per CDR3 protein. The sample lists just under 65,000 distinct CDR3 sequences, about a sixth occurring once. The sequenced material came from naive CD8+ T cells from blood, with Jurkat cell RNA spiked in. The receptors come from a human donor in good health. Some libraries in this study had Jurkat cell RNA spiked in. The CDR3 runs from the conserved cysteine through the conserved F or W. D genes are given only for firm matches. Rows may omit the clone size; those that give it use once, few, many or a size class.

CDR3nt: TGTGCCAGCAGCTCCAGACAGGGGGCTTCCTACAATGAGCAGTTCTTC
CDR3aa: CASSSRQGASYNEQFF
d_gene: TRBD1
abundance: few
v_gene: TRBV7-8
j_gene: TRBJ2-1

CDR3nt: TGCGCCAGCAGCCCCCGGACTAGCGGGAGCTACGAGCAGTACTTC
CDR3aa: CASSPRTSGSYEQYF
d_gene: TRBD2
abundance: -
v_gene: TRBV4-1
j_gene: TRBJ2-7

CDR3nt: TGTGCCAGCAGTGTCGCCGGGAGTTTGGGCGAGCAGTACTTC
CDR3aa: CASSVAGSLGEQYF
d_gene: -
abundance: many
v_gene: TRBV9
j_gene: TRBJ2-7

CDR3nt: TGTGCCAGCAGTGAAGCAGGATGGGAGGGGGGTACGCAGTATTTT
CDR3aa: CASSEAGWEGGTQYF
d_gene: -
abundance: many
v_gene: TRBV6-1
j_gene: TRBJ2-3

CDR3nt: TGCAGTGCTAGAGACCCGAGCGGAGGCAGGAGTGAGCAGTTCTTC
CDR3aa: CSARDPSGGRSEQFF
d_gene: -
abundance: -
v_gene: TRBV20-1
j_gene: TRBJ2-1

CDR3nt: TGCGCCAGCAGCCAAATTACGGGGCATTACTACGAGCAGTACTTC
CDR3aa: CASSQITGHYYEQYF
d_gene: -
abundance: few
v_gene: TRBV4-1
j_gene: TRBJ2-7

CDR3nt: TGTGCCAGCAGTTTGGCGCGGGAGACAGATACGCAGTATTTT
CDR3aa: CASSLARETDTQYF
d_gene: TRBD2
abundance: many
v_gene: TRBV27
j_gene: TRBJ2-3

CDR3nt: TGTGCCAGCAGCTTCCAGGGATCGGGTTACAATCAGCCCCAGCATTTT
CDR3aa: CASSFQGSGYNQPQHF
d_gene: -
abundance: many
v_gene: TRBV5-6
j_gene: TRBJ1-5

CDR3nt: TGCGCCAGCAGCTTTAGCGGGACCTACGAGCAGTACTTC
CDR3aa: CASSFSGTYEQYF
d_gene: TRBD2
abundance: -
v_gene: TRBV5-1
j_gene: TRBJ2-7

CDR3nt: TGTGCCAGCAGCCCGCGGCTAGCGGACTACAATGAGCAGTTCTTC
CDR3aa: CASSPRLADYNEQFF
d_gene: TRBD2
abundance: -
v_gene: TRBV9
j_gene: TRBJ2-1

CDR3nt: TGTGCCAGCAGTTACACCAGCACAGATACGCAGTATTTT
CDR3aa: CASSYTSTDTQYF
d_gene: -
abundance: many
v_gene: TRBV6-6
j_gene: TRBJ2-3

CDR3nt: TGTGCCATCAGTGATCCCCCGGTGGGGGGAACTCGCAATCAGCCCCAGCATTTT
CDR3aa: CAISDPPVGGTRNQPQHF
d_gene: -
abundance: many
v_gene: TRBV10-3
j_gene: TRBJ1-5

CDR3nt: TGTGCCAGCAGCTTAGATGGTGGCGGGAGTAGCTACGAGCAGTACTTC
CDR3aa: CASSLDGGGSSYEQYF
d_gene: TRBD2
abundance: many
v_gene: TRBV11-3
j_gene: TRBJ2-7

CDR3nt: TGTGCCAGCTCACGGGGGCCAACAGGCGCCAAAAACATTCAGTACTTC
CDR3aa: CASSRGPTGAKNIQYF
d_gene: -
abundance: many
v_gene: TRBV18
j_gene: TRBJ2-4

CDR3nt: TGTGCCAGCACCGGGAGGGCAGATACGCAGTATTTT
CDR3aa: CASTGRADTQYF
d_gene: TRBD2
abundance: many
v_gene: TRBV19
j_gene: TRBJ2-3

CDR3nt: TGTGCCAGTAGTGCCGCCGGGACAGGGATCCCCTACGAGCAGTACTTC
CDR3aa: CASSAAGTGIPYEQYF
d_gene: TRBD1
abundance: many
v_gene: TRBV19
j_gene: TRBJ2-7

CDR3nt: TGTACCAGCAGTTTATGGGACCCGTCAGATACGCAGTATTTT
CDR3aa: CTSSLWDPSDTQYF
d_gene: -
abundance: few
v_gene: TRBV27
j_gene: TRBJ2-3

CDR3nt: TGTGCCAGCACCGACTCCTACGAGCAGTACTTC
CDR3aa: CASTDSYEQYF
d_gene: -
abundance: many
v_gene: TRBV7-2
j_gene: TRBJ2-7

CDR3nt: TGTGCCAGCAGCCCCCTCTCCGGACGGTACGAGCAGTACTTC
CDR3aa: CASSPLSGRYEQYF
d_gene: -
abundance: many
v_gene: TRBV3-1
j_gene: TRBJ2-7

CDR3nt: TGTGCCAGCAGTCCTACCAGGGCAGGGGAGGGGTATACTGAAGCTTTCTTT
CDR3aa: CASSPTRAGEGYTEAFF
d_gene: -
abundance: -
v_gene: TRBV27
j_gene: TRBJ1-1

CDR3nt: TGTGCCAGCACAAACCCCGGGACCTACAATGAGCAGTTCTTC
CDR3aa: CASTNPGTYNEQFF
d_gene: -
abundance: -
v_gene: TRBV28
j_gene: TRBJ2-1

CDR3nt: TGTGCCAGCAGTCCCTCCGGGACCATCTACGAGCAGTACTTC
CDR3aa: CASSPSGTIYEQYF
d_gene: -
abundance: few
v_gene: TRBV27
j_gene: TRBJ2-7

CDR3nt: TGCGCCAGCAGCCAAGGTCTAGCCCCCTCCTACGAGCAGTACTTC
CDR3aa: CASSQGLAPSYEQYF
d_gene: -
abundance: many
v_gene: TRBV4-1
j_gene: TRBJ2-7

CDR3nt: TGTGCCGGCAGTTCCGGGACAGGGGGCGCGGCCGGGGAGCTGTTTTTT
CDR3aa: CAGSSGTGGAAGELFF
d_gene: TRBD1
abundance: -
v_gene: TRBV12-3/TRBV12-4
j_gene: TRBJ2-2

CDR3nt: TGTGCCAGCAGCTTGGCGCTGGATACGCAGTATTTT
CDR3aa: CASSLALDTQYF
d_gene: -
abundance: few
v_gene: TRBV5-6
j_gene: TRBJ2-3

CDR3nt: TGCAGCGTTGAAGACGGGAGGAGGGCAGGGGGTCCCCCCGGCTACACCTTC
CDR3aa: CSVEDGRRAGGPPGYTF
d_gene: TRBD1
abundance: many
v_gene: TRBV29-1
j_gene: TRBJ1-2

CDR3nt: TGTGCCAGCAGTTTCGCCGGGGAGCCGTTTTTT
CDR3aa: CASSFAGEPFF
d_gene: -
abundance: -
v_gene: TRBV12-3/TRBV12-4
j_gene: TRBJ2-2

CDR3nt: TGTGCCAGCAGTTTTTTAGGCCAATTGGTAGCGGGGGCGACCTACAATGAGCAGTTCTTC
CDR3aa: CASSFLGQLVAGATYNEQFF
d_gene: TRBD2
abundance: many
v_gene: TRBV12-3/TRBV12-4
j_gene: TRBJ2-1

CDR3nt: TGTGCCGCCCAACCGCCGGGCGGGGAGCTGTTTTTT
CDR3aa: CAAQPPGGELFF
d_gene: -
abundance: many
v_gene: TRBV24-1
j_gene: TRBJ2-2

CDR3nt: TGTGCCAGCAGTTTAATAGACGACTCCTACGAGCAGTACTTC
CDR3aa: CASSLIDDSYEQYF
d_gene: -
abundance: few
v_gene: TRBV27
j_gene: TRBJ2-7

CDR3nt: TGTGCCAGCAGTTACCGGCGGGACCCCTACAATGAGCAGTTCTTC
CDR3aa: CASSYRRDPYNEQFF
d_gene: -
abundance: many
v_gene: TRBV6-5
j_gene: TRBJ2-1

CDR3nt: TGTGCCAGCAGCTTCCTAGCGGGTTTACAAGAGACCCAGTACTTC
CDR3aa: CASSFLAGLQETQYF
d_gene: TRBD2
abundance: many
v_gene: TRBV13
j_gene: TRBJ2-5

CDR3nt: TGTGCCAGCAGTTCGTCGGATGCCTACGAGCAGTACTTC
CDR3aa: CASSSSDAYEQYF
d_gene: -
abundance: many
v_gene: TRBV27
j_gene: TRBJ2-7

CDR3nt: TGCGCCAGCAGCCCGAGCCGGAATAGAGTCGAGCAGTTCTTC
CDR3aa: CASSPSRNRVEQFF
d_gene: -
abundance: -
v_gene: TRBV4-1
j_gene: TRBJ2-1

CDR3nt: TGTGCCAGCAGCTCAAATGGACTAGCGGGAGTCCACGAGCAGTACTTC
CDR3aa: CASSSNGLAGVHEQYF
d_gene: TRBD2
abundance: few
v_gene: TRBV7-2
j_gene: TRBJ2-7

CDR3nt: TGCAGCGCCGGGGACACCTTTTACGAGCAGTACTTC
CDR3aa: CSAGDTFYEQYF
d_gene: -
abundance: once
v_gene: TRBV20-1
j_gene: TRBJ2-7

CDR3nt: TGTGCCAGCAGCTTTGCTAGCTCCTACAATGAGCAGTTCTTC
CDR3aa: CASSFASSYNEQFF
d_gene: -
abundance: few
v_gene: TRBV5-6
j_gene: TRBJ2-1

CDR3nt: TGTGCCAGCAGCGGGACAGGGTCCGAGCAGTACTTC
CDR3aa: CASSGTGSEQYF
d_gene: TRBD1
abundance: many
v_gene: TRBV5-5
j_gene: TRBJ2-7

CDR3nt: TGTGCCAGCAGCCCCGCAACGGGTTCCTACGAGCAGTACTTC
CDR3aa: CASSPATGSYEQYF
d_gene: -
abundance: many
v_gene: TRBV9
j_gene: TRBJ2-7

CDR3nt: TGTGCCAGTAGTAGGGGGGTGTGGATTGAGCAGTTCTTC
CDR3aa: CASSRGVWIEQFF
d_gene: -
abundance: few
v_gene: TRBV19
j_gene: TRBJ2-1

CDR3nt: TGTGCCAGTAGTCCTCTAGGGGGCTCTCCTGCAGATACGCAGTATTTT
CDR3aa: CASSPLGGSPADTQYF
d_gene: TRBD1
abundance: many
v_gene: TRBV19
j_gene: TRBJ2-3

CDR3nt: TGTGCCAGCAGTTTCCTAGCGCCCCAAGAGACCCAGTACTTC
CDR3aa: CASSFLAPQETQYF
d_gene: -
abundance: many
v_gene: TRBV12-3/TRBV12-4
j_gene: TRBJ2-5

CDR3nt: TGTGCCAGCAGTGTAGGTACAGGGGGGTACAATGAGCAGTTCTTC
CDR3aa: CASSVGTGGYNEQFF
d_gene: TRBD1
abundance: many
v_gene: TRBV6-5
j_gene: TRBJ2-1

CDR3nt: TGCGCCAGCAGCTTGGCCATTGGGGCCTACGAGCAGTACTTC
CDR3aa: CASSLAIGAYEQYF
d_gene: -
abundance: many
v_gene: TRBV5-1
j_gene: TRBJ2-7

CDR3nt: TGTGCCAGCAGTTTAGTCATGGCCACCGGGGAGCTGTTTTTT
CDR3aa: CASSLVMATGELFF
d_gene: -
abundance: many
v_gene: TRBV27
j_gene: TRBJ2-2

CDR3nt: TGTGCCAGCAGCCTCGGACTAGCGGCAGATACGCAGTATTTT
CDR3aa: CASSLGLAADTQYF
d_gene: TRBD2
abundance: few
v_gene: TRBV9
j_gene: TRBJ2-3